The subject of this entry is one T cell receptor (beta chain). This sample stems from a study of blood T cell repertoires in COVID-19. Study context: From T cells, B-cell-depleted T cells, or PBMCs came the material, which was cDNA or gDNA.

The study assigned cohorts using participant-reported clinical history. In the authors' methods: By means of reference gene primer amplification, nucleated cell counts were estimated. Sequencing used immunoSEQ multiplex PCR; TCRdb keeps in-frame clones, though not all of them. V and J calls and clone size are as listed in that table; D and trimming were resolved from the DNA. The repertoire holds about 210,000 clones, with 80% as singletons. Trimming shortened V by 4 bases and J by 2 bases, and 16 bases separated the two germline ends. This CDR3 has 16 amino acids. Germline CDR1 and CDR2: MDHEN and SYDVKM.

The chain is built from TRBV28 and TRBJ2-3; the D gene is possibly TRBD1 (5 bases). Sequencing was carried out using PBMCs or T cells enriched from blood (not recorded which). This receptor was taken from a man aged 25-45 years with acute COVID-19. The CDR3 DNA follows: TGTGCCAGCAGTTCCTCAGGGTTGAGACACACAGATACGCAGTATTTT. This gives the protein CASSSSGLRHTDTQYF.